This T cell receptor delta chain was captured by sequencing in a study of Vδ1+ human thymocytes. Overall study findings and caveats: Thymic TRG and TRD repertoires appeared highly polyclonal. Unlike peripheral blood Vdelta1+ controls, thymic delta-chain sequences included approximately 21% Vdelta2 and few Vdelta3.

With V trimmed by 3 bases and J by 3 bases, 28 bases remained unmatched. Germline lookup yields CDR1 TSWWSYY and CDR2 QGS. The CDR3 contains 23 residues. Sequences come from RNA converted to cDNA by reverse transcription. Multiplex PCR used pooled V-gene forward primers and a constant-region reverse primer to amplify CDR3s. TCRdb reanalyzed the multiplex PCR reads using CATT. The repertoire holds 20,000 to 25,000 delta-chain clones, with 25% to 30% as singletons. After alphabeta T cell depletion, CD3+ Vdelta1+ Vdelta2- thymocytes were sorted. This clone was picked up a small number of times. What it binds is unknown. The same CDR3 arises from other DNA sequences in this sample as well.

What was sequenced was Vdelta1+ gamma-delta thymocytes from the thymus. The subset was: FACS-sorted CD3+ TCRalphabeta- TCRVdelta1+ TCRVdelta2- thymocytes. This receptor was taken from a boy in the first two years of life who had congenital heart surgery. This rearrangement joins TRDV1 to TRDJ1; 10 bases map to TRDD3. CDR3 coding DNA: TGTGCTCTTGGGGATCCACTGCCCTCCTACTCGCGTGGGGGATACTTAGAGGCCGATAAACTCATCTTT. Translating it yields CALGDPLPSYSRGGYLEADKLIF.